The rows below give T cell receptor beta chains drawn from one sample of a study of T cell responses to AZD1222 COVID-19 vaccine. Sequenced by immunoSEQ multiplex PCR; TCRdb stores in-frame clones only, minus some. Of more than 85,000 clones in the sample, approximately 88% are singletons; the top ten hold about 2.7%. The sample in question was peripheral blood, obtained on day 0 of AZD1222 vaccination. These receptors all come from an adult in good health. CDR3s include the opening cysteine and the closing phenylalanine or tryptophan. The D gene is left open where the match is weak. Clone size appears in some rows only: once, few, many, or a class for an expanded clone.

j_call: TRBJ1-2; v_call: TRBV6-2/TRBV6-3; clone_size: NA; d_call: NA; cdr3_nt: TGTGCCAGCAGTCCCCGGGACCCGAGGGGCTACACCTTC; cdr3_aa: CASSPRDPRGYTF
j_call: TRBJ1-6; v_call: TRBV19; clone_size: few; d_call: NA; cdr3_nt: TGTGCCAGTACTTTATCCCACAGGGATATTTATACACCCCTCCACTTT; cdr3_aa: CASTLSHRDIYTPLHF
j_call: TRBJ1-1; v_call: TRBV7-9; clone_size: NA; d_call: NA; cdr3_nt: TGTGCCAGCAGCGAGGGGAGGGGGGTGAACACTGAAGCTTTCTTT; cdr3_aa: CASSEGRGVNTEAFF
j_call: TRBJ1-1; v_call: TRBV2; clone_size: NA; d_call: TRBD1; cdr3_nt: TGTGCCAGCAGCCCCTTAACAGGGGTTCGAGCTTTCTTT; cdr3_aa: CASSPLTGVRAFF
j_call: TRBJ2-7; v_call: TRBV11-2; clone_size: NA; d_call: TRBD1; cdr3_nt: TGTGCCAGCAGCTCAGGACAGGGTCTGTACTTC; cdr3_aa: CASSSGQGLYF
j_call: TRBJ2-1; v_call: TRBV19; clone_size: NA; d_call: TRBD1; cdr3_nt: TGTGCCAGTAGTATCGGAACAGGGGGCCAGGGTGAGCAGTTCTTC; cdr3_aa: CASSIGTGGQGEQFF
j_call: TRBJ2-4; v_call: TRBV7-9; clone_size: few; d_call: NA; cdr3_nt: TGTGCCAGCGCCAGGGACTCTTCAGCCAAAAACATTCAGTACTTC; cdr3_aa: CASARDSSAKNIQYF
j_call: TRBJ2-7; v_call: TRBV7-2; clone_size: NA; d_call: NA; cdr3_nt: TGTGCCAGCAGCTTAAGCCAGAGCCACGAGCAGTACTTC; cdr3_aa: CASSLSQSHEQYF
j_call: TRBJ2-7; v_call: TRBV11-3; clone_size: NA; d_call: TRBD2; cdr3_nt: TGTGCCAGCAGCCCCCTAGCGGGGGGCCACTACGAGCAGTACTTC; cdr3_aa: CASSPLAGGHYEQYF
j_call: TRBJ1-6; v_call: TRBV27; clone_size: NA; d_call: NA; cdr3_nt: TGTGCCAGCAGTTCGACGTCGGTCAGTTCACCCCTCCACTTT; cdr3_aa: CASSSTSVSSPLHF
j_call: TRBJ1-2; v_call: TRBV2; clone_size: NA; d_call: NA; cdr3_nt: TGTGCCAGCTCCCTCTGGCAGGACTATGGCTACACCTTC; cdr3_aa: CASSLWQDYGYTF
j_call: TRBJ2-5; v_call: TRBV19; clone_size: NA; d_call: NA; cdr3_nt: TGTGCCAGTAGTAGCGAGGGGGAGACCCAGTACTTC; cdr3_aa: CASSSEGETQYF
j_call: TRBJ2-7; v_call: TRBV28; clone_size: NA; d_call: NA; cdr3_nt: TGTGCCAGCAGTTTCCTATTTCCGCATGAGGGGGGCATAACCTACGAGCAGTACTTC; cdr3_aa: CASSFLFPHEGGITYEQYF
j_call: TRBJ1-6; v_call: TRBV21-1; clone_size: NA; d_call: NA; cdr3_nt: TGTGCCAGCAGCCCCCCCGGGACTGAGGGTGACATGGCGTTTTTAAATTCACCCCTCCACTTT; cdr3_aa: CASSPPGTEGDMAFLNSPLHF
j_call: TRBJ1-5; v_call: TRBV2; clone_size: few; d_call: TRBD1; cdr3_nt: TGTGCCAGCAGTGAATCGGACAGGGTACAGCCCCAGCATTTT; cdr3_aa: CASSESDRVQPQHF
j_call: TRBJ1-6; v_call: TRBV28; clone_size: NA; d_call: NA; cdr3_nt: TGTGCCAGCAGAAGACGACAGGTAGATAATTCACCCCTCCACTTT; cdr3_aa: CASRRRQVDNSPLHF
j_call: TRBJ1-4; v_call: TRBV14; clone_size: NA; d_call: NA; cdr3_nt: TGTGCCAGCAGCCTCCGACCGAACTCGAATGAAAAACTGTTTTTT; cdr3_aa: CASSLRPNSNEKLFF
j_call: TRBJ2-1; v_call: TRBV2; clone_size: NA; d_call: NA; cdr3_nt: TGTGCCAGCGGTGGAAATGAGCAGTTCTTC; cdr3_aa: CASGGNEQFF
j_call: TRBJ1-2; v_call: TRBV28; clone_size: NA; d_call: NA; cdr3_nt: TGTGCCACCAGCAACGCGGCCAACTATGGCTACACCTTC; cdr3_aa: CATSNAANYGYTF
j_call: TRBJ1-4; v_call: TRBV20-1; clone_size: NA; d_call: NA; cdr3_nt: TGCAGTGCTAGTAATCTGGGAACTAATGAAAAACTGTTTTTT; cdr3_aa: CSASNLGTNEKLFF
j_call: TRBJ1-1; v_call: TRBV3-1/TRBV3-2; clone_size: NA; d_call: TRBD1; cdr3_nt: TGTGCCAGCAGCCGCGATCAGGGGGCGCGGGCTTTCTTT; cdr3_aa: CASSRDQGARAFF
j_call: TRBJ2-1; v_call: TRBV11-2; clone_size: NA; d_call: TRBD1; cdr3_nt: TGTGCCAGCAGCTTCGGGACAGGGGGCGCCTACAATGAGCAGTTCTTC; cdr3_aa: CASSFGTGGAYNEQFF
j_call: TRBJ1-1; v_call: TRBV19; clone_size: NA; d_call: NA; cdr3_nt: TGTGCCAGTAGTAATCAGTATCCTGAAGCTTTCTTT; cdr3_aa: CASSNQYPEAFF
j_call: TRBJ2-1; v_call: TRBV20-1; clone_size: NA; d_call: TRBD2; cdr3_nt: TGCAGTGCTAGTCGGGCTAGCGGGGACAATGAGCAGTTCTTC; cdr3_aa: CSASRASGDNEQFF
j_call: TRBJ2-4; v_call: TRBV3-1/TRBV3-2; clone_size: NA; d_call: NA; cdr3_nt: TGTGCCAGCAGCCAAGCAGGAATCCTAGCCAAAAACATTCAGTACTTC; cdr3_aa: CASSQAGILAKNIQYF
j_call: TRBJ1-5; v_call: TRBV21-1; clone_size: few; d_call: NA; cdr3_nt: TGTGCCAGCAAGGAAGGAGGGCAGGGGGGACAGCCCCAGCATTTT; cdr3_aa: CASKEGGQGGQPQHF
j_call: TRBJ2-2; v_call: TRBV5-1; clone_size: NA; d_call: TRBD1; cdr3_nt: TGCGCCAGCAGCTCCACATCCAAGACAGGGTCTTACGCCGGGGAGCTGTTTTTT; cdr3_aa: CASSSTSKTGSYAGELFF
j_call: TRBJ2-1; v_call: TRBV5-1; clone_size: NA; d_call: NA; cdr3_nt: TGCGCCAGCAGCTTGGTACAGGGTCCTCATGAGCAGTTCTTC; cdr3_aa: CASSLVQGPHEQFF
j_call: TRBJ1-1; v_call: TRBV4-2; clone_size: NA; d_call: TRBD1; cdr3_nt: TGTGCCAGCAGCCAAGGACAGGGATTCTCTGAAGCTTTCTTT; cdr3_aa: CASSQGQGFSEAFF
j_call: TRBJ1-2; v_call: TRBV14; clone_size: NA; d_call: NA; cdr3_nt: TGTGCCAGCAGCTGGGAATTGGCTCCTCACCTAGATGGCTACACCTTC; cdr3_aa: CASSWELAPHLDGYTF
j_call: TRBJ1-6; v_call: TRBV7-2; clone_size: NA; d_call: NA; cdr3_nt: TGTGCCAGCAGCTTAGACCGGCGGGGCTTGGATTCACCCCTCCACTTT; cdr3_aa: CASSLDRRGLDSPLHF
j_call: TRBJ1-2; v_call: TRBV5-1; clone_size: NA; d_call: NA; cdr3_nt: TGCGCCAGCAATGACGAGGGTGGGCATGGCTACACCTTC; cdr3_aa: CASNDEGGHGYTF
j_call: TRBJ1-3; v_call: TRBV6-5; clone_size: NA; d_call: NA; cdr3_nt: TGTGCCAGCAAGGAAAACACCATATATTTT; cdr3_aa: CASKENTIYF
j_call: TRBJ1-1; v_call: TRBV21-1; clone_size: NA; d_call: NA; cdr3_nt: TGTGCCAGCAGCAAAGCGCTTTCCCGGGGGAGAGGGACAACTGAAGCTTTCTTT; cdr3_aa: CASSKALSRGRGTTEAFF
j_call: TRBJ1-4; v_call: TRBV4-1; clone_size: few; d_call: NA; cdr3_nt: TGCGCCAGCAGCCAAGTTGGTAACAGCCGACGTTCCGAAAAACTGTTTTTT; cdr3_aa: CASSQVGNSRRSEKLFF
j_call: TRBJ2-1; v_call: TRBV10-2; clone_size: NA; d_call: NA; cdr3_nt: TGCGCCAGCAGCTGGACTGTAAACAATGAGCAGTTCTTC; cdr3_aa: CASSWTVNNEQFF
j_call: TRBJ1-4; v_call: TRBV28; clone_size: once; d_call: NA; cdr3_nt: TGTGCCAGCACCAGGGTCAAGGAAAAACTGTTTTTT; cdr3_aa: CASTRVKEKLFF
j_call: TRBJ1-1; v_call: TRBV5-5; clone_size: NA; d_call: NA; cdr3_nt: TGTGCCAGCAGTCCGACCCGCAGGGGAAACACTGAAGCTTTCTTT; cdr3_aa: CASSPTRRGNTEAFF
j_call: TRBJ1-6; v_call: TRBV19; clone_size: NA; d_call: NA; cdr3_nt: TGTGCCAGTAGCCTGCGACAGGCTAATTCACCCCTCCACTTT; cdr3_aa: CASSLRQANSPLHF
j_call: TRBJ1-6; v_call: TRBV6-5; clone_size: once; d_call: NA; cdr3_nt: TGTGCCAGCAGAGGGGGGACGAGACATAATTCACCCCTCCACTTT; cdr3_aa: CASRGGTRHNSPLHF
j_call: TRBJ2-1; v_call: TRBV5-1; clone_size: NA; d_call: NA; cdr3_nt: TGCGCCAGCAGCTTGGTCGGGGGCCACTCCTACAATGAGCAGTTCTTC; cdr3_aa: CASSLVGGHSYNEQFF
j_call: TRBJ1-5; v_call: TRBV12-3/TRBV12-4; clone_size: once; d_call: NA; cdr3_nt: TGTGCCAGCAGTCGCAGGAATCAGCCCCAGCATTTT; cdr3_aa: CASSRRNQPQHF
j_call: TRBJ2-7; v_call: TRBV5-1; clone_size: few; d_call: TRBD2; cdr3_nt: TGCGCCAGCAGCCGCTGGGCGGGGGACTACGAGCAGTACTTC; cdr3_aa: CASSRWAGDYEQYF